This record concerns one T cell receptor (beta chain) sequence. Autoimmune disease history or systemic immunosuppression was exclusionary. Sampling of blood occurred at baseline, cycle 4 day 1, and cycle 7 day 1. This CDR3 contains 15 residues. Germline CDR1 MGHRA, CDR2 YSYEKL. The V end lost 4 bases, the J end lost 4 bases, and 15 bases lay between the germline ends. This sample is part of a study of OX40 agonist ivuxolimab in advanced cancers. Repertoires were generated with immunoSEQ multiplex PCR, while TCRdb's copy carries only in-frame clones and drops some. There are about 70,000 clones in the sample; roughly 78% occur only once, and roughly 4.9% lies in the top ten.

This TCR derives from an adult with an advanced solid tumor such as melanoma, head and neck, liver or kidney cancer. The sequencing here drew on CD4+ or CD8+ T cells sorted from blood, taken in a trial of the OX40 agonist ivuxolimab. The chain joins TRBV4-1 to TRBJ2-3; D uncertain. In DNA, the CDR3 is TGCGCCAGCAGCCCCCCCTTGGCCAGCCCAGATACGCAGTATTTT. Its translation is CASSPPLASPDTQYF.